This TCR beta chain was documented in a study of T cells in Graves' hyperthyroidism and ophthalmopathy. About the research overall: Prior to any treatment, at the point of initial diagnosis, peripheral blood was collected.

Germline V gives CDR1 SGHVS, CDR2 FQNEAQ. This CDR3 has 14 residues. In regard to this clonotype: Compared with germline, one end of the junction differs, possibly owing to a read error.

The PBMCs were taken from around 9.1 ml of fresh peripheral blood. RNA transcripts served as the template for amplifying TCR beta CDR3 regions. An initial round of RT-PCR targeting the TCR CDR3 relied on the HTBI primer set. TCRdb analysed the multiplex PCR reads with MiXCR anew, one entry per CDR3 protein. The data show under 750,000 distinct CDR3 sequences, roughly a sixth seen once. This chain joins TRBV7-8 and TRBJ2-7; D perhaps matches TRBD2 (6 bases). The sequencing input was blood. This TCR derives from a woman between 45 and 65 years old with Graves' hyperthyroidism that later progressed to Graves' ophthalmopathy. The CDR3 DNA reads TGTGCCAGCAGCTCCCGGGACTCATCCTACGAGCAGTGCTTC. It encodes CASSSRDSSYEQCF. Supplemented by reference TRBV7-8 and TRBJ2-7, the full variable domain reads GAGVSQSPRYKVAKRGQDVALRCDPISGHVSLFWYQQALGQGPEFLTYFQNEAQLDKSGLPSDRFFAERPEGSVSTLKIQRTQQEDSAVYLCASSSRDSSYEQCFGPGTRLTVT.